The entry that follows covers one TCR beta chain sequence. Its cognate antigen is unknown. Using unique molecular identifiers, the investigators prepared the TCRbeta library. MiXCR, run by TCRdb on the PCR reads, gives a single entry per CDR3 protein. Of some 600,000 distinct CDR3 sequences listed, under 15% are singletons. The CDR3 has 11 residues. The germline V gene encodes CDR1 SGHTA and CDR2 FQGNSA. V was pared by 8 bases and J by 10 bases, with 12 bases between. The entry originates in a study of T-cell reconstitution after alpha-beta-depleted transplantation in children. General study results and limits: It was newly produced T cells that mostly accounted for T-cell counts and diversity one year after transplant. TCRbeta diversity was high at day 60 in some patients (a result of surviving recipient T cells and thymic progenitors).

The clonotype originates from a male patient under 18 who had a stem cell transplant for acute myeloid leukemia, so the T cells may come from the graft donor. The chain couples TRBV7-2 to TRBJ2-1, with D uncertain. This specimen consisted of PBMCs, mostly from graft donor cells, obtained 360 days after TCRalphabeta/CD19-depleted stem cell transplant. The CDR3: CASQFSREQFF. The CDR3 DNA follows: TGTGCCAGCCAATTCAGTCGGGAGCAGTTCTTC.